The sequence of this TCR beta chain was determined in a study of molecular identifiers for immune sequencing clone quantification. Study-wide points: Whereas naive cells kept under 1% of molecules in clones above 20 RNA copies, such clones held over 98% in effectors. Identical barcode-sharing TCR molecules could lead to underestimated sizes for highly expanded clones.

This clonotype was found many times. Antigen unknown. Library preparation followed earlier protocols using designated TCR primers. MiXCR, applied by TCRdb to the PCR reads, yields one record per CDR3 protein. This table has about 67,000 distinct CDR3 sequences, about a sixth appearing once. The CD8+CD4-CCR7+CD45RA+ phenotype defined the sorted naive CD8 T cells. Germline V lookup: CDR1 SNHLY, CDR2 FYNNEI. The CDR3 consists of 11 residues. V was clipped by 7 bases and J by 7 bases, with 10 bases between them. The source material was naive CD8+ T cells from blood, with Jurkat cell RNA spiked in. Subset specified: FACS-sorted CD8+CD4-CCR7+CD45RA+ naive T cells. This chain joins TRBV2 and TRBJ2-5; TRBD2 is a possible D gene (5 bases). The TCR sequence derives from a human donor in good health. Some libraries in this study had Jurkat cell RNA spiked in. The CDR3 DNA sequence: TGTGCCAGCATTGAGGAGGCGACCCAGTACTTC. Protein sequence: CASIEEATQYF.